The 7 T cell receptor beta chains presented below share a single source sample, sequenced in a study of Ad26.COV2.S vaccination and SARS-CoV-2 variants. Repertoires were generated with immunoSEQ multiplex PCR, while TCRdb's copy carries only in-frame clones and drops some. The sample includes some 640,000 clones, 89% of them seen just once. As for treatment: roughly 20 received Ad26.COV2.S at low or high dose, single or two shots; roughly 5 received placebo; per-sample allocation not given. Day 63 after the first vaccine or placebo injection was the time point for sampling. The input for sequencing was peripheral blood, taken in a trial of Ad26.COV2.S vaccine versus placebo. The source of these receptors is a person between 18 and 65 years old who received the Ad26.COV2.S COVID-19 vaccine or a placebo.

The V gene is TRBV5-1, the J gene TRBJ2-5; 7 nucleotides align to TRBD1. The V gene end was trimmed by 6 bases and the J gene end by 5 bases; junction bases not matched to a gene: 7. This CDR3 region has 13 residues. Per the germline V gene, CDR1 is SGHRS and CDR2 is YFSETQ. The CDR3 protein is CASIGTVRETQYF. For the CDR3, the DNA is TGCGCCAGCATCGGGACAGTCCGCGAGACCCAGTACTTC.

The gene calls are TRBV5-1 and TRBJ2-2; 10 nucleotides match TRBD2. The CDR3 length is 13 residues. V lost 7 bases, J lost 5 bases, and 2 bases stayed unmatched. Germline V CDR1 and CDR2: SGHRS, YFSETQ. The CDR3 DNA sequence: TGCGCCAGCCGAGCGGGAGGGACCGGGGAGCTGTTTTTT. It encodes CASRAGGTGELFF.

The V call is TRBV6-2 or TRBV6-3, the J call TRBJ2-7; D perhaps matches TRBD1 (6 bases). Germline V lookup: CDR1 MNHEY, CDR2 SVGEGT. Trimming stripped 6 bases from V and 8 bases from J, with 11 bases between. The CDR3 is made up of 11 amino acids. CDR3 residues: CASSWGLKQYF. CDR3 nucleotides: TGTGCCAGCAGCTGGGGGCTGAAGCAGTACTTC.

This clone was recorded once. This chain uses TRBV7-9 with TRBJ2-1, with D unresolved. Trimming stripped 5 bases from V and 6 bases from J, with 8 bases between. This CDR3 comprises 12 residues. The V gene's germline CDR1 is SEHNR and CDR2 FQNEAQ (reference sequence). The CDR3 bases are TGTGCCAGCAGCCCCGATGTCAATGAGCAGTTCTTC. Its protein is CASSPDVNEQFF.

J is TRBJ2-7 and V is TRBV13; no clear D gene. Germline lookup yields CDR1 PRHDT and CDR2 FYEKMQ (reference sequence). This CDR3 comprises 14 residues. Deletions cut 0 bases from V and 2 bases from J, with 8 bases between. CDR3: CASSLGFLAYEQYF. The DNA of the CDR3 is TGTGCCAGCAGCTTAGGATTTTTGGCCTACGAGCAGTACTTC.

The CDR3 spells CSFSLGGAYEQYF. For the CDR3, the DNA is TGCAGCTTCTCGCTAGGAGGGGCCTACGAGCAGTACTTC. J is TRBJ2-7 and V is TRBV29-1; perhaps TRBD2 as D (6 bases). Looked up from germline, CDR1 is SQVTM and CDR2 is ANQGSEA. V gave up 8 bases and J gave up 2 bases, with 16 bases separating them. The CDR3 extends over 13 amino acids.

The V and J genes are TRBV9 and TRBJ2-1; D gene unclear. Trimming cost V 3 bases and J 4 bases, with 8 bases left between them. The CDR3 loop spans 13 amino acids. Germline assignment: CDR1 SGDLS and CDR2 YYNGEE. The CDR3 spells CASSADRYNEQFF. CDR3 DNA sequence: TGTGCCAGCAGCGCTGACCGTTACAATGAGCAGTTCTTC.